These T cell receptor beta chains were read from a single sample in a study of shared clonotypes between healthy human individuals. Assay used: immunoSEQ multiplex PCR; TCRdb lists only in-frame clones, some missing. The table records some 2 million clones, over 85% of them present only once. Sequenced input: naive CD8+ T cells sorted from blood. These receptors were taken from a young man in good health. CDR3s include the opening cysteine and the closing phenylalanine or tryptophan.

j_call,v_call,cdr3_aa
TRBJ1-6,TRBV4-3,CASSQEYSQGLSYNSPLHF
TRBJ1-6,TRBV7-9,CASSLWAGQPLHF
TRBJ1-6,TRBV4-1,CASSLPGPTGSPLHF
TRBJ1-2,TRBV13,CASSQEGEGDYGYTF
TRBJ1-6,TRBV28,CASWYRASYNSPLHF
TRBJ2-7,TRBV11-2,CASSLDPGYYYEQYF
TRBJ2-7,TRBV2,CASSGLAGVPEQYF
TRBJ2-7,TRBV4-1,CASSPIGSYEQYF
TRBJ2-1,TRBV29-1,CSATSGHYNEQFF
TRBJ2-7,TRBV7-8,CASSLGASSYEQYF